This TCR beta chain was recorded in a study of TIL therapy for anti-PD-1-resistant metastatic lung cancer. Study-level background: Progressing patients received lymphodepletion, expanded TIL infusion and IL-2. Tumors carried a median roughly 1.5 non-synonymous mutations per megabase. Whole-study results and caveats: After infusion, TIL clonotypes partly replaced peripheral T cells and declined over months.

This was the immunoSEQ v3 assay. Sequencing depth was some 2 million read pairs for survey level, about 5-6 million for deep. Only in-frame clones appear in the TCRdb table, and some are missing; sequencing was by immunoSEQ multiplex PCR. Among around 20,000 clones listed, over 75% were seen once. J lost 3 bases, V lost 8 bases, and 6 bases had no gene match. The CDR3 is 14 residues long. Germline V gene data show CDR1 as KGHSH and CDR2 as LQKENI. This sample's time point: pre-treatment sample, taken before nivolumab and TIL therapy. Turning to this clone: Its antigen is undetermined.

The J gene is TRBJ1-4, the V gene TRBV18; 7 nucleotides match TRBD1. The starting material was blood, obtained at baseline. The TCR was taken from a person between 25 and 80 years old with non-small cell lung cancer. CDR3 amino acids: CASTQQGANEKLFF. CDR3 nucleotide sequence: TGTGCCAGCACCCAGCAGGGGGCTAATGAAAAACTGTTTTTT.